Listed below are T cell receptor beta chains from one sample, sequenced in a study of CD8 T cells in Susac syndrome. MiXCR, applied by TCRdb to the immunoSEQ multiplex PCR reads, yields one record per CDR3 protein. The sample lists about 190,000 distinct CDR3 sequences, roughly 90% seen once, with 0.087% in the top ten. The sequencing input was CD4+ T cells from PBMCs. These TCRs come from a human donor with Susac syndrome. Both conserved end residues are part of each CDR3. Each record gives: clone size, D gene, J gene, V gene, CDR3 protein, CDR3 DNA. D genes are given only for firm matches. Size tells how often a clone was seen (once, few, many) or the class of an expanded clone, and some rows leave it out.

clone size: -
D gene: -
J gene: TRBJ1-3
V gene: TRBV2
CDR3 protein: CASNYRVSGNTIYF
CDR3 DNA: TGTGCCAGCAATTATCGGGTCTCTGGAAACACCATATATTTT

clone size: -
D gene: TRBD1
J gene: TRBJ2-1
V gene: TRBV27
CDR3 protein: CASSFKGQGFYNEQFF
CDR3 DNA: TGTGCCAGCAGTTTTAAGGGACAGGGGTTCTACAATGAGCAGTTCTTC

clone size: -
D gene: -
J gene: TRBJ2-1
V gene: TRBV3-1
CDR3 protein: CASSQGWRVEDNEQFF
CDR3 DNA: TGTGCCAGCAGCCAAGGGTGGAGGGTAGAGGACAATGAGCAGTTCTTC

clone size: -
D gene: -
J gene: TRBJ2-7
V gene: TRBV7-9
CDR3 protein: CASSRQGGPYEQYF
CDR3 DNA: TGTGCCAGCAGTCGACAGGGAGGGCCCTACGAGCAGTACTTC

clone size: -
D gene: TRBD1
J gene: TRBJ2-7
V gene: TRBV7-9
CDR3 protein: CASSLTGTGTYEQYF
CDR3 DNA: TGTGCCAGCAGCTTAACCGGGACAGGGACCTACGAGCAGTACTTC

clone size: once
D gene: -
J gene: TRBJ1-1
V gene: TRBV29-1
CDR3 protein: CSVLGRDLNTEAFF
CDR3 DNA: TGCAGCGTTTTAGGACGGGATTTGAACACTGAAGCTTTCTTT

clone size: -
D gene: -
J gene: TRBJ2-1
V gene: TRBV10-3
CDR3 protein: CAISESKGGPYNEQFF
CDR3 DNA: TGTGCCATCAGTGAGTCGAAGGGGGGGCCCTACAATGAGCAGTTCTTC

clone size: -
D gene: -
J gene: TRBJ1-2
V gene: TRBV29-1
CDR3 protein: CSVAGMEDGYTF
CDR3 DNA: TGCAGCGTTGCAGGGATGGAGGATGGCTACACCTTC

clone size: once
D gene: -
J gene: TRBJ1-5
V gene: TRBV28
CDR3 protein: CASSLPTGYSNQPQHF
CDR3 DNA: TGTGCCAGCAGTTTACCAACGGGGTATAGCAATCAGCCCCAGCATTTT

clone size: -
D gene: -
J gene: TRBJ1-2
V gene: TRBV6-1
CDR3 protein: CASSEGADPYGYTF
CDR3 DNA: TGTGCCAGCAGTGAAGGGGCGGACCCTTATGGCTACACCTTC

clone size: -
D gene: TRBD1
J gene: TRBJ1-2
V gene: TRBV28
CDR3 protein: CASTNTGGTGYGYTF
CDR3 DNA: TGTGCCAGCACAAACACCGGAGGGACAGGGTATGGCTACACCTTC

clone size: -
D gene: TRBD2
J gene: TRBJ2-1
V gene: TRBV20-1
CDR3 protein: CSARETSGSNEQFF
CDR3 DNA: TGCAGTGCTAGAGAGACTAGCGGGAGCAATGAGCAGTTCTTC

clone size: -
D gene: -
J gene: TRBJ2-1
V gene: TRBV7-2
CDR3 protein: CASSLALGTWAYNEQFF
CDR3 DNA: TGTGCCAGCAGCTTAGCGCTTGGGACATGGGCCTACAATGAGCAGTTCTTC

clone size: once
D gene: TRBD1
J gene: TRBJ1-5
V gene: TRBV11-2
CDR3 protein: CASSWGQHSNQPQHF
CDR3 DNA: TGTGCCAGCAGCTGGGGACAGCATAGCAATCAGCCCCAGCATTTT

clone size: -
D gene: -
J gene: TRBJ2-1
V gene: TRBV27
CDR3 protein: CASSFGGGLSYNEQFF
CDR3 DNA: TGTGCCAGCAGTTTTGGGGGAGGACTCTCCTACAATGAGCAGTTCTTC

clone size: -
D gene: -
J gene: TRBJ1-1
V gene: TRBV7-9
CDR3 protein: CASSLSDQAFF
CDR3 DNA: TGTGCCAGCAGCTTATCTGACCAAGCTTTCTTT

clone size: -
D gene: TRBD2
J gene: TRBJ2-1
V gene: TRBV4-1
CDR3 protein: CASSQYFPGLAGGNEQFF
CDR3 DNA: TGCGCCAGCAGCCAGTATTTCCCGGGACTAGCGGGGGGGAATGAGCAGTTCTTC

clone size: -
D gene: -
J gene: TRBJ1-2
V gene: TRBV2
CDR3 protein: CASRGWQKYGYTF
CDR3 DNA: TGTGCCAGCAGAGGCTGGCAGAAATATGGCTACACCTTC

clone size: -
D gene: -
J gene: TRBJ2-7
V gene: TRBV27
CDR3 protein: CASSFVTGVPYEQYF
CDR3 DNA: TGTGCCAGCAGTTTCGTTACGGGAGTCCCCTACGAGCAGTACTTC

clone size: -
D gene: TRBD2
J gene: TRBJ2-5
V gene: TRBV20-1
CDR3 protein: CSALSGSKVGTQYF
CDR3 DNA: TGCAGTGCTCTTAGCGGGAGTAAGGTGGGGACCCAGTACTTC

clone size: -
D gene: TRBD2
J gene: TRBJ2-1
V gene: TRBV6-1
CDR3 protein: CASRDSGLYEQFF
CDR3 DNA: TGTGCCAGCAGGGATAGCGGGTTATATGAGCAGTTCTTC

clone size: few
D gene: -
J gene: TRBJ2-1
V gene: TRBV5-1
CDR3 protein: CASSWAGKARQFF
CDR3 DNA: TGCGCCAGCAGCTGGGCTGGGAAGGCGAGGCAGTTCTTC

clone size: -
D gene: TRBD2
J gene: TRBJ2-5
V gene: TRBV30
CDR3 protein: CAWSETTSAAGSQYF
CDR3 DNA: TGTGCCTGGAGCGAAACGACTAGCGCCGCCGGGTCCCAGTACTTC

clone size: -
D gene: -
J gene: TRBJ2-1
V gene: TRBV20-1
CDR3 protein: CSARGLASYNEQFF
CDR3 DNA: TGCAGTGCTAGAGGCCTAGCCTCCTACAATGAGCAGTTCTTC

clone size: few
D gene: TRBD2
J gene: TRBJ2-1
V gene: TRBV6-5
CDR3 protein: CASSPSGRAYNEQFF
CDR3 DNA: TGTGCCAGCAGTCCAAGCGGGAGGGCCTACAATGAGCAGTTCTTC

clone size: -
D gene: TRBD1
J gene: TRBJ2-2
V gene: TRBV4-2
CDR3 protein: CASSQDGQGKNTGELFF
CDR3 DNA: TGTGCCAGCAGCCAAGATGGACAGGGGAAGAACACCGGGGAGCTGTTTTTT

clone size: -
D gene: TRBD2
J gene: TRBJ2-7
V gene: TRBV18
CDR3 protein: CASSPRDYYEQYF
CDR3 DNA: TGTGCCAGCTCACCCCGGGACTATTACGAGCAGTACTTC

clone size: once
D gene: TRBD2
J gene: TRBJ2-3
V gene: TRBV3-1
CDR3 protein: CASSQGVSGRPPTQYF
CDR3 DNA: TGTGCCAGCAGCCAAGGAGTTAGCGGGAGGCCGCCTACGCAGTATTTT